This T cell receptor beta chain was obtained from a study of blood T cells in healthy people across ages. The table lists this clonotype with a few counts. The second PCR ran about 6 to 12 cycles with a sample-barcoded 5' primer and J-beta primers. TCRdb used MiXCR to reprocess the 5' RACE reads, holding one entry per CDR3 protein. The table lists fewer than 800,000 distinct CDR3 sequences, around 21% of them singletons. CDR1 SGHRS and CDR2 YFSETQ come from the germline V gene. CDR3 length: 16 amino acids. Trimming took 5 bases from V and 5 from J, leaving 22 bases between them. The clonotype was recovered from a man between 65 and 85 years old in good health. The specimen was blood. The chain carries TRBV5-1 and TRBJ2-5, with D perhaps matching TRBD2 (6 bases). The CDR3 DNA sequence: TGCGCCAGCAGTCCGACCGGGACTCCCAAGGGGGAGACCCAGTACTTC. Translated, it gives CASSPTGTPKGETQYF.